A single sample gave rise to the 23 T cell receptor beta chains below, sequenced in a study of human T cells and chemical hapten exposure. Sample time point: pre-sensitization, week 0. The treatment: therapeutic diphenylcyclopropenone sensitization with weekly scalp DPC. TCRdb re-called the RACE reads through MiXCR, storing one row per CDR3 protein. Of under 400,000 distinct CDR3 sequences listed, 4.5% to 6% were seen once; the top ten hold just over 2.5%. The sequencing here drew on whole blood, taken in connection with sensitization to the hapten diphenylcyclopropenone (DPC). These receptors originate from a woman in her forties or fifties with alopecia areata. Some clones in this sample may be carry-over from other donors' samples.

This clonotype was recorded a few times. The CDR3 here is CATSRNRGQGEGYTF. In DNA, the CDR3 is TGTGCCACCAGCAGGAACAGGGGGCAGGGCGAAGGCTACACCTTC. The chain combines TRBV15 with TRBJ1-2, with 9 bases matching TRBD1. Germline CDR1 LNHNV, CDR2 YYDKDF (reference sequence). This CDR3 has 15 residues. V lost 3 bases to trimming and J lost 8 bases; unmatched junction nucleotides: 10.

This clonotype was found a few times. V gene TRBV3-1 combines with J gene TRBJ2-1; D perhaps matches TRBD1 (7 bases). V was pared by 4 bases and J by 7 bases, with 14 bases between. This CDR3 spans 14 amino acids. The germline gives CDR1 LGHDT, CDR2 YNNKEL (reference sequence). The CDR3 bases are TGTGCCAGCAGCCCAGGGGGGCACTTAAATGAGCAGTTCTTC. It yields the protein CASSPGGHLNEQFF.

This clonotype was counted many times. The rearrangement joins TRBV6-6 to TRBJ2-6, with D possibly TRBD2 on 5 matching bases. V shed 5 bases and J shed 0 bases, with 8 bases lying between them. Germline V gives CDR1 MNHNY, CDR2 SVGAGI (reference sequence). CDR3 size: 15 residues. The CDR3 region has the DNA TGTGCCAGCAGTACGGGGATCTCTGGGGCCAACGTCCTGACTTTC. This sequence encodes CASSTGISGANVLTF.

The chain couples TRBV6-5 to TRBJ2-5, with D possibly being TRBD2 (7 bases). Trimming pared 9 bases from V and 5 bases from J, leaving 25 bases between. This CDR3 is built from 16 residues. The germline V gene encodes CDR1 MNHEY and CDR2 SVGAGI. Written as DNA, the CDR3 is TGTGCCAGTTCCAGGCCCCGGGGGGCTTTAACGGAGACCCAGTACTTC. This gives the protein CASSRPRGALTETQYF.

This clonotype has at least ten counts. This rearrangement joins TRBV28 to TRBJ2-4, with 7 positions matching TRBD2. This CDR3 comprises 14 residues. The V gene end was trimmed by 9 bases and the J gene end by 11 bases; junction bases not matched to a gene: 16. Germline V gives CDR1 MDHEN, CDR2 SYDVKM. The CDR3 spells CASLQRRETAVQYF. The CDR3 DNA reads TGTGCCAGTCTTCAAAGGCGGGAGACCGCCGTTCAGTACTTC.

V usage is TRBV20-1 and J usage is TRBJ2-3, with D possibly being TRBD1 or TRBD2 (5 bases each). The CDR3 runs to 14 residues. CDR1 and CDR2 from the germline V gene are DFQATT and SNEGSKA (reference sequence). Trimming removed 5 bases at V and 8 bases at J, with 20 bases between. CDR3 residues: CSAPFNRGFSTQYF. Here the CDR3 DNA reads TGCAGTGCTCCGTTTAACCGGGGCTTTAGTACGCAGTATTTT.

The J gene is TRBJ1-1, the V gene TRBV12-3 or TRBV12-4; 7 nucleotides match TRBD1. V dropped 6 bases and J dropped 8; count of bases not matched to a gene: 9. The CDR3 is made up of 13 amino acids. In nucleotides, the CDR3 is TGTGCCAGCAGACCTACTGACAGGGTCGAAGCTTTCTTT. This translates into CASRPTDRVEAFF.

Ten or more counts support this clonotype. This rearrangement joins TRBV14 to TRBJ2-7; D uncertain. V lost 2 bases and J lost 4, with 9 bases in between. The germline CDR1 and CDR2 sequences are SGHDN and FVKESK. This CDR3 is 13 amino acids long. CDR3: CASSQQLIYEQYF. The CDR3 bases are TGTGCCAGCAGCCAACAACTCATTTACGAGCAGTACTTC.

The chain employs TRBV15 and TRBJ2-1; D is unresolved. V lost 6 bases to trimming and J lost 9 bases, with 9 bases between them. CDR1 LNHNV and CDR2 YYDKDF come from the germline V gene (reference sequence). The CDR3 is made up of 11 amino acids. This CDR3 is CATSAAREQFF. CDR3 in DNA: TGTGCCACCAGTGCGGCGCGTGAGCAGTTCTTC.

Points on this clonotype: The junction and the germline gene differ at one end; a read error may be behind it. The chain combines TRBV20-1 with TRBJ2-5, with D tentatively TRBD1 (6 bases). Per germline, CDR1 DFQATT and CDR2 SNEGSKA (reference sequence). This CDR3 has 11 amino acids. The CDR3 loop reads CSATSRDNRSF. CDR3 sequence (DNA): TGCAGTGCCACAAGTCGGGACAACCGAAGCTTC.

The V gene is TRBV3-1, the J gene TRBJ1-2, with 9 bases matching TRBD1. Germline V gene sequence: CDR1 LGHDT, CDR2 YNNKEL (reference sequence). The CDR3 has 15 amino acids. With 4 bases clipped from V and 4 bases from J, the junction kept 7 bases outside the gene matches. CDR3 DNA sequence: TGTGCCAGCAGCCGCGGGACAGGGAGGGGCTATGGCTACACCTTC. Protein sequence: CASSRGTGRGYGYTF. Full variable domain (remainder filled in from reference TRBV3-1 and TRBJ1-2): DTAVSQTPKYLVTQMGNDKSIKCEQNLGHDTMYWYKQDSKKFLKIMFSYNNKELIINETVPNRFSPKSPDKAHLNLHINSLELGDSAVYFCASSRGTGRGYGYTFGSGTRLTVV.

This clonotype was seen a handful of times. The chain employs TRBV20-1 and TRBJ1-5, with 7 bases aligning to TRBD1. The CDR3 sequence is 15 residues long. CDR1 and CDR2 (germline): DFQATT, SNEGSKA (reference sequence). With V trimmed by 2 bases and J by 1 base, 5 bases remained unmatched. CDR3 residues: CSARSPTGSNQPQHF. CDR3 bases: TGCAGTGCTAGATCCCCGACAGGGAGCAATCAGCCCCAGCATTTT.

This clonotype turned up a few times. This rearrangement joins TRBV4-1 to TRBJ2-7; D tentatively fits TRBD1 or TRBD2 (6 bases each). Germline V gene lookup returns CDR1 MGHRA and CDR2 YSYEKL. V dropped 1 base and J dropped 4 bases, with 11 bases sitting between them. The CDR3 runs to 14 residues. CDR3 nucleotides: TGCGCCAGCAGCCAAGCAGGGGCGGGATACGAGCAGTACTTC. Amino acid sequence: CASSQAGAGYEQYF.

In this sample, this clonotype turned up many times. For the CDR3, the DNA is TGTGCCAGCAGCTCGATGACATCCACTAGCACAGATACGCAGTATTTT. Translating it yields CASSSMTSTSTDTQYF. The chain is built from TRBV5-6 and TRBJ2-3; D unclear. Germline V lookup: CDR1 SGHDT, CDR2 YYEEEE. This CDR3 region has 16 residues. V dropped 3 bases and J dropped 0 bases, with 14 bases sitting between them.

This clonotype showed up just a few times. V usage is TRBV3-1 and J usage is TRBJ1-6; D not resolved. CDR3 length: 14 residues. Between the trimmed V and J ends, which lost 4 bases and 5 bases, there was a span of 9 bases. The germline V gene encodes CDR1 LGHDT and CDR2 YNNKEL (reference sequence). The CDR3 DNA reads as TGTGCCAGCAGCCCAGTCCAACATAATTCACCCCTCCACTTT. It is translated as CASSPVQHNSPLHF.

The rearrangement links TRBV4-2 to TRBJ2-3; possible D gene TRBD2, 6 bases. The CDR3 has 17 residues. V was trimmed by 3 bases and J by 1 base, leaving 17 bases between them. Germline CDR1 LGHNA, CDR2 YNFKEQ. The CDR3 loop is CASSQAPTRLGTDTQYF. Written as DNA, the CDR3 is TGTGCCAGCAGCCAGGCCCCGACTAGACTCGGCACAGATACGCAGTATTTT.

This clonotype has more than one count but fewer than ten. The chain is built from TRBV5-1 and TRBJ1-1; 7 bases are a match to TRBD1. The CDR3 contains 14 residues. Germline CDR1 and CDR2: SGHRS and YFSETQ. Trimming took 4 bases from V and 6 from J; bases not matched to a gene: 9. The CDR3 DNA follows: TGCGCCAGCAGCCTGACAGGGAAAAAAGCTGAAGCTTTCTTT. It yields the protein CASSLTGKKAEAFF.

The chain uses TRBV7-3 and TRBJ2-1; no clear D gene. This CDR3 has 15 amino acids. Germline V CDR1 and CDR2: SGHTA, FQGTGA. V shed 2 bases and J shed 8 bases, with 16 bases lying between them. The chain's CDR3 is CASSLGRPEIDEQFF. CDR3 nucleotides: TGTGCCAGCAGCTTAGGACGGCCAGAAATAGATGAGCAGTTCTTC.

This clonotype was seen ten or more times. CDR3 amino acids: CATSRASLRAGQETQYF. CDR3 nucleotide sequence: TGTGCCACCAGCAGAGCTTCCCTTAGGGCAGGGCAAGAGACCCAGTACTTC. This chain connects TRBV15 to TRBJ2-5, with D possibly TRBD1 on 5 matching bases. Trimming pared 1 base from V and 2 bases from J, leaving 17 bases between. Germline CDR1 and CDR2: LNHNV and YYDKDF (reference sequence). The CDR3 runs to 17 residues.

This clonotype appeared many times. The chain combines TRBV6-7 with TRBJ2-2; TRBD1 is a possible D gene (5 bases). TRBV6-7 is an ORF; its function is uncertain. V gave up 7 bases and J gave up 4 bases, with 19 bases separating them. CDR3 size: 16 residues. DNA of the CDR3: TGTGCCAGCATCGGTCAACAGGCCTCCGGCACCGGGGAGCTGTTTTTT. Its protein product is CASIGQQASGTGELFF.

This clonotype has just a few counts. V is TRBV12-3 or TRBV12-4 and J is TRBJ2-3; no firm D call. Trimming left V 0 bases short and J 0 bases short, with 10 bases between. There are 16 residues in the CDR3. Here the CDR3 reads CASSLALLGSTDTQYF. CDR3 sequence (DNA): TGTGCCAGCAGTTTAGCGCTTCTGGGGAGCACAGATACGCAGTATTTT.

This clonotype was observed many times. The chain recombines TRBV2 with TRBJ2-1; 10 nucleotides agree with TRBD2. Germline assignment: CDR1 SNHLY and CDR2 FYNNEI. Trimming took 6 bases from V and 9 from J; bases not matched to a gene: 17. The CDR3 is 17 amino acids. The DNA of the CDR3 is TGTGCCAGCAGCCTCCAATTCAGCGGGAGGGCCGGGGGTGAGCAGTTCTTC. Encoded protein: CASSLQFSGRAGGEQFF.

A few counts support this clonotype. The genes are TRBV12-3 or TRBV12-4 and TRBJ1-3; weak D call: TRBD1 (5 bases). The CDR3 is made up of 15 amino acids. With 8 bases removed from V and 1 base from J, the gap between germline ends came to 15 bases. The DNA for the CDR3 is TGTGCCAGCTCTGAAGGGGCAATTTCTGGAAACACCATATATTTT. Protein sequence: CASSEGAISGNTIYF.